The source of this T cell receptor (beta chain) is a study of beta chain features in type 1 diabetes (dated by TCRdb to between 2018 and 2020). Context from the whole study: Mean age, gender distribution, total cell number and subset yield were not different between patients and healthy donors. In the study, TCRB repertoires of sorted circulating CD4+ T cell subsets from recently diagnosed type 1 diabetes patients were compared with those of matched healthy donors. Across all samples, approximately 98,000,000 sorted cells were examined, and cell number per subset correlated strongly with RNA yield. Regulatory and stem cell-like memory subsets were obtained from only 8 patients and roughly eight healthy donors, while naive and central memory subsets were obtained from all 30 or so donors.

The germline V gene encodes CDR1 MNHEY and CDR2 SVGAGI. The CDR3 spans 13 residues, from the cysteine through the phenylalanine. Just the 39-base CDR3 DNA is kept, in frame starting at base 1. Ends trimmed: V by 6 bases, J by 5 bases; bases unmatched to a gene: 7. Each donor gave one peripheral blood draw, averaging approximately 0.12 L, which was collected into heparinised tubes. A BD FACSAria II was used to sort naive, central memory, regulatory and stem cell-like memory CD4+ T cells with a panel that included CD45RO, CCR7, CD25, CD127, CD95 and CD27. All sorted populations exceeded 95% purity. PBMCs were isolated right away by Lymphoprep density gradient centrifugation and were stained directly, without culture. So that batch effects would be minimized, each experiment stained and sorted samples in pairs, pairing one healthy donor with one patient. As for this clone: Its antigen remains undetermined. No base quality values were provided; no much bigger clone lies one nucleotide off.

Here is what the overall study found, with its caveats: PCR may preferentially amplify shorter templates, but because patient and control samples were amplified and corrected together, any resulting skew would affect both groups equally. Because cDNA was sequenced instead of genomic DNA, activated cells with high expression could be over-represented, although the groups did not differ in activation or CD3 levels. Naive, central memory and regulatory TCRB repertoires appeared to be more similar among patients than among healthy donors. Because small numbers of individuals were included in the HLA sub-analyses, any influence of HLA type on TCRB rearrangement was left unresolved. In all four CD4+ subsets, TCRB CDR3 length was moderately but significantly shorter in type 1 diabetes patients. Patients with type 1 diabetes made fewer insertions and deleted more nucleotides at VDJ recombination sites, implying thymic rearrangement abnormalities.

The High Capacity cDNA Reverse Transcription Kit was used to reverse transcribe all of the isolated RNA, meaning that expressed TCRB transcripts were what got sequenced. Deep immunoSEQ sequencing was performed on naive, central memory and regulatory T cell samples, with an average of approximately 3.9 million total reads per sample. Sorted cells were lysed in RLT buffer, and RNA was extracted using DNase-treated RNeasy Micro or Mini kits according to cell number. To prevent cross-contamination, each cell subset was processed individually, whereas patient and healthy donor samples were processed jointly. Using the immunoSEQ multiplex PCR, TCRB sequences were amplified from cDNA into 87-bp fragments spanning the CDR3 region. Amplicons were sequenced on the Illumina HiSeq platform. The paper's processing steps were these. Synthetic template baselines were used to correct PCR bias computationally, reads within Hamming distance 2 were collapsed together, and singletons that could not be merged were discarded. By aligning reads against IMGT, V, D and J genes, CDR3 length, and insertions or deletions at six rearrangement sites were assigned. Clonotype counts were normalized to sorted cell number within each subset before computing true diversity and Gini coefficients with the tcR R package. The overlap coefficient, calculated on TCRB nucleotide sequences, was used to quantify repertoire sharing. TCRdb retrieved this table from immuneACCESS and kept in-frame rearrangements only. Not all clones are present; in checked studies, unresolved V genes account for under half, and no reason is known for the remainder. V and J calls and clone size follow that table, whereas D and trimming were derived from the DNA. For this sample the table gives 300,000 to 350,000 clones, of which around 9.3% were detected only once. Roughly 0.99% of the sample rests with the top ten.

The origin of this receptor is a man between 25 and 39 years old with type 1 diabetes. Sample: central memory CD4+ T cells from blood. The chain was built from TRBV6-5 and TRBJ2-7; the central 7 bases match TRBD1. The nucleotides read TGTGCCAGCAGCTATCACAGGGGCGACGAGCAGTACTTC. The translation is CASSYHRGDEQYF.